The T cell receptor (beta chain) under discussion was sequenced for a study of blood T cell repertoires in COVID-19. Looked up from germline, CDR1 is MNHEY and CDR2 is SMNVEV (reference sequence). V trimming: 6 bases; J trimming: 1 base; junction bases outside the gene matches: 7. This CDR3 has 16 amino acids. Produced via immunoSEQ multiplex PCR; TCRdb's table is partial and in-frame only. This table holds about 200,000 clones, roughly four fifths found once. Participants' own reports of clinical history determined their cohort assignment. The V and J genes are TRBV27 and TRBJ2-2; TRBD1 aligns across 8 bases. This sequence originates from a man aged 35 to 55 who had recovered from COVID-19. The sequenced material came from PBMCs or T cells enriched from blood (not recorded which). CDR3 DNA: TGTGCCAGCAGGACGGGAACAGGGGGGAACACCGGGGAGCTGTTTTTT. This sequence encodes CASRTGTGGNTGELFF.